These 28 T cell receptor beta chains originate from one sample sequenced in a study of cytomegalovirus exposure and HLA in healthy donors (dated by TCRdb to the late 2010s). Libraries were prepared through the immunoSEQ multiplex PCR assay. For the multiplex PCR, a mixture combining 60 forward primers for TCR Vbeta segments and 13 reverse primers for TCR Jbeta segments was used. TCRdb's version of the immuneACCESS table is confined to in-frame rearrangements and falls short of the full clone set. An unresolved V gene accounts for under half of the shortfall where checked; the remainder is of unknown origin. The record for this sample contains some 83,000 clones. The ten largest account for around 1.1% of the sample. The sequencing sample was made of PBMCs. These receptors all stem from a woman between 25 and 40 years old in good health and CMV-seronegative.

With respect to this clone: Within the sample, other DNA sequences also encode this same CDR3. V and J are TRBV5-1 and TRBJ2-7; 9 positions agree with TRBD2. The V segment lost 0 bases and the J segment 5 bases; nucleotides outside the gene matches: 3. Germline V gene lookup returns CDR1 SGHRS and CDR2 YFSETQ. This CDR3 contains 14 residues. The CDR3 region is CASSLEAGGHEQYF. In DNA, the CDR3 is TGCGCCAGCAGCTTGGAGGCGGGGGGGCACGAGCAGTACTTC.

Notes on this clone: The junction differs from germline at one of its ends, possibly a read error. The chain couples TRBV5-1 to TRBJ2-1, with a tentative D call TRBD1 (6 bases). The CDR3 sequence is 16 residues long. Looked up from germline, CDR1 is SGHRS and CDR2 is YFSETQ. For the CDR3, the DNA is TGCGCCAGCAGCTTCGCAGGGGCTAGCTCCGACAATGAGCAGTTCTTC. It translates to CASSFAGASSDNEQFF.

The chain combines TRBV30 with TRBJ1-1; TRBD1 matches 10 bases. With 5 bases clipped from V and 6 bases from J, the junction kept 6 bases outside the gene matches. CDR3 size: 13 residues. Germline values: CDR1 GTSNPN, CDR2 SVGIG (reference sequence). CDR3 region: CAWLGQGMSEAFF. CDR3 in DNA: TGTGCCTGGCTGGGACAGGGGATGTCTGAAGCTTTCTTT.

The chain carries TRBV5-1 and TRBJ1-3; D is undetermined. CDR3 size: 14 residues. CDR1 is SGHRS, CDR2 YFSETQ, per germline. The V end lost 2 bases, the J end lost 0 bases, and 6 bases lay between the germline ends. In DNA form, the CDR3 reads TGCGCCAGCAGCTTAGGGAGCTCTGGAAACACCATATATTTT. Its translation is CASSLGSSGNTIYF. The full variable domain, with the rest looked up from reference TRBV5-1 and TRBJ1-3, is KAGVTQTPRYLIKTRGQQVTLSCSPISGHRSVSWYQQTPGQGLQFLFEYFSETQRNKGNFPGRFSGRQFSNSRSEMNVSTLELGDSALYLCASSLGSSGNTIYFGEGSWLTVV.

The rearrangement joins TRBV20-1 to TRBJ2-1, with D possibly being TRBD1 (5 bases). Trimming cost V 4 bases and J 12 bases, with 13 bases left between them. The CDR3 is made up of 11 amino acids. Germline V gene lookup returns CDR1 DFQATT and CDR2 SNEGSKA (reference sequence). The CDR3 DNA sequence: TGCAGTGCTACGAGAGGACACGGGCAGTTCTTC. Translation gives CSATRGHGQFF.

The CDR3 reads CASSPRGDSGNTIYF. The CDR3 nucleotides read TGTGCCAGCTCACCAAGGGGCGACTCTGGAAACACCATATATTTT. V gene TRBV18 combines with J gene TRBJ1-3; D is perhaps TRBD1 (5 bases). The CDR3 is 15 amino acids. Germline CDR1 and CDR2: KGHSH and LQKENI. Trimming shortened V by 2 bases and J by 0 bases, and 8 bases separated the two germline ends. The full variable domain, rest sourced from reference TRBV18 and TRBJ1-3, is NAGVMQNPRHLVRRRGQEARLRCSPMKGHSHVYWYRQLPEEGLKFMVYLQKENIIDESGMPKERFSAEFPKEGPSILRIQQVVRGDSAAYFCASSPRGDSGNTIYFGEGSWLTVV.

V gene TRBV7-2 combines with J gene TRBJ1-3; D perhaps matches TRBD1 (5 bases). V lost 5 bases to trimming and J lost 4 bases, with 12 bases between them. CDR3 length: 14 residues. CDR1 and CDR2 from the germline V gene are SGHTA and FQGNSA. The CDR3, as DNA: TGTGCCAGCAGCCCCCAGGGAGGGGGAAACACCATATATTTT. It yields the protein CASSPQGGGNTIYF.

The rearrangement links TRBV6-1 to TRBJ2-7; perhaps TRBD2 as D (5 bases). This CDR3 is 15 amino acids long. V lost 1 base and J 2 bases, leaving 12 bases between the germline ends. Germline values: CDR1 MNHNS, CDR2 SASEGT. The CDR3 region is CASSEVAGGPYEQYF. The CDR3 region has the DNA TGTGCCAGCAGTGAAGTGGCAGGAGGACCCTACGAGCAGTACTTC.

The chain carries TRBV2 and TRBJ2-7, with a weak D call TRBD1 (6 bases). This CDR3 has 13 amino acids. Trimming removed 3 bases at V and 5 bases at J, with 11 bases between. Per the germline V gene, CDR1 is SNHLY and CDR2 is FYNNEI. The CDR3 region is CASSDRGRDEQYF. The CDR3 DNA is TGTGCCAGCAGTGACAGGGGAAGAGACGAGCAGTACTTC.

This chain links TRBV19 with TRBJ1-2, with 9 bases identical to TRBD1. V shed 5 bases, J shed 4 bases, and the junction held 8 bases outside the gene matches. The CDR3 is 15 residues long. Germline V lookup: CDR1 LNHDA, CDR2 SQIVND (reference sequence). CDR3 amino acids: CASSQTTGGGYGYTF. CDR3 bases: TGTGCCAGTAGTCAGACTACAGGGGGCGGCTATGGCTACACCTTC.

The chain recombines TRBV29-1 with TRBJ1-1; D gene uncertain. The CDR3 totals 12 residues. In germline, CDR1 is SQVTM, CDR2 ANQGSEA. The V and J ends lost 3 bases and 1 base respectively, with 6 bases between them. This chain's CDR3 is CSVDLWNTEAFF. CDR3 nucleotides: TGCAGCGTTGATCTCTGGAACACTGAAGCTTTCTTT.

The J gene is TRBJ2-3, the V gene TRBV30; 7 nucleotides match TRBD1. The germline CDR1 and CDR2 sequences are GTSNPN and SVGIG (reference sequence). This CDR3 has 13 residues. In DNA form, the CDR3 reads TGTGCTGCTTCGGACAGGTTCACAGATACGCAGTATTTT. Its translation is CAASDRFTDTQYF. Complete variable domain (other parts from reference TRBV30 and TRBJ2-3): SQTIHQWPATLVQPVGSPLSLECTVEGTSNPNLYWYRQAAGRGLQLLFYSVGIGQISSEVPQNLSASRPQDRQFILSSKKLLLSDSGFYLCAASDRFTDTQYFGPGTRLTVL.

The genes are TRBV7-9 and TRBJ2-1; a weak D match, TRBD1 (6 bases). The germline gives CDR1 SEHNR, CDR2 FQNEAQ (reference sequence). This CDR3 is built from 16 residues. The V and J ends lost 2 bases and 0 bases respectively, with 11 bases between them. CDR3 residues: CASSLTQGSSYNEQFF. The CDR3 bases are TGTGCCAGCAGCTTAACCCAGGGGAGCTCCTACAATGAGCAGTTCTTC.

The gene calls are TRBV6-6 and TRBJ2-7; 9 bases line up with TRBD1. Germline CDR1 is MNHNY and CDR2 is SVGAGI (reference sequence). This CDR3 spans 15 amino acids. After removal of 4 bases from V and 3 bases from J, the junction contained 7 bases not matched to a gene. CDR3 DNA: TGTGCCAGCAGTTCCCCGGGACAGGGACACTACGAGCAGTACTTC. Its translation: CASSSPGQGHYEQYF.

The chain has TRBV5-1 and TRBJ2-2, with TRBD1 matching 9 bases. J was trimmed by 5 bases and V by 3 bases; bases with no gene match: 2. The CDR3 covers 14 residues. The germline CDR1 and CDR2 sequences are SGHRS and YFSETQ. The CDR3, as DNA: TGCGCCAGCAGCTGGGGACAGGGAACCGGGGAGCTGTTTTTT. It codes for CASSWGQGTGELFF. Full variable domain (rest looked up from reference TRBV5-1 and TRBJ2-2): KAGVTQTPRYLIKTRGQQVTLSCSPISGHRSVSWYQQTPGQGLQFLFEYFSETQRNKGNFPGRFSGRQFSNSRSEMNVSTLELGDSALYLCASSWGQGTGELFFGEGSRLTVL.

For this clone: The junction differs from germline at one of its ends, possibly a read error. V gene TRBV2 combines with J gene TRBJ1-1, with 8 bases that match TRBD1. Germline V gene data show CDR1 as SNHLY and CDR2 as FYNNEI. The CDR3 spans 16 residues. In DNA, the CDR3 is TGTGCCAGCAGTCAAAAACGGACAGGGTTGAACACTGAAGATTTCTTT. Amino acids: CASSQKRTGLNTEDFF.

The CDR3 region has the DNA TGTGCCAGTAGTATTTCTATGGCAGTAATTGGGGGCGGCAATGAGCAGTTCTTC. This encodes CASSISMAVIGGGNEQFF. V usage is TRBV19 and J usage is TRBJ2-1, with D possibly TRBD1 on 6 matching bases. V dropped 3 bases and J dropped 6 bases, with 24 bases sitting between them. CDR1 and CDR2 (germline): LNHDA, SQIVND (reference sequence). The CDR3 is 18 residues long.

The genes are TRBV30 and TRBJ1-1; 8 positions agree with TRBD1. The CDR3 is made up of 13 amino acids. Germline loops: CDR1 GTSNPN, CDR2 SVGIG (reference sequence). Losses at the gene ends were 4 bases for V and 11 bases for J; bases not matched to a gene: 12. DNA of the CDR3: TGTGCCTGGAAAGCCCCTGGACAGGGCCTGGCTTTCTTT. This translates into CAWKAPGQGLAFF.

This rearrangement joins TRBV2 to TRBJ2-1; the D gene is possibly TRBD1 (6 bases). V was trimmed by 5 bases and J by 6 bases, leaving 14 bases between them. Germline V gene sequence: CDR1 SNHLY, CDR2 FYNNEI. The CDR3 contains 14 residues. CDR3 DNA sequence: TGTGCCAGCAGTCAACAACAGGGATCCAATGAGCAGTTCTTC. Encoded protein: CASSQQQGSNEQFF.

Points on this clone: The junction and the germline gene differ at one end; a read error may be behind it. The chain carries TRBV30 and TRBJ1-6, with a weak D call TRBD1 (5 bases). The CDR3 spans 14 residues. Germline assignment: CDR1 GTSNPN and CDR2 SVGIG (reference sequence). Written as DNA, the CDR3 is TGTGCCTGGAGTGTAGAAAGGGTTAGGACACCCCTACACTTT. Amino acid sequence: CAWSVERVRTPLHF. Looking up the rest from reference TRBV30 and TRBJ1-6 gives the full variable domain: SQTIHQWPATLVQPVGSPLSLECTVEGTSNPNLYWYRQAAGRGLQLLFYSVGIGQISSEVPQNLSASRPQDRQFILSSKKLLLSDSGFYLCAWSVERVRTPLHFGNGTRLTVT.

The chain has TRBV10-3 and TRBJ2-7, with 14 bases lining up with TRBD2. This CDR3 is built from 16 residues. Germline V gene sequence: CDR1 ENHRY, CDR2 SYGVKD. V lost 6 bases, J lost 0 bases, and 4 bases stayed unmatched. The CDR3 DNA sequence: TGTGCCATCAGCTCGGGACTAGCGGGGGACTCCTACGAGCAGTACTTC. Protein product: CAISSGLAGDSYEQYF.

J is TRBJ2-1 and V is TRBV4-2, with 9 positions matching TRBD2. The trim removed 0 bases at V and 3 bases at J, leaving 3 bases unmatched. Germline CDR1 LGHNA, CDR2 YNFKEQ. This CDR3 comprises 16 residues. CDR3 DNA: TGTGCCAGCAGCCAAGAACCAGCGGGAGGCTACAATGAGCAGTTCTTC. It encodes CASSQEPAGGYNEQFF.

The chain couples TRBV19 to TRBJ1-1, with 7 positions matching TRBD1. From germline, CDR1 is LNHDA and CDR2 SQIVND (reference sequence). The CDR3 has 14 amino acids. J gave up 2 bases and V 8 bases, and 8 bases lay outside the gene matches. The CDR3 loop is CASRRQGRNTEAFF. The CDR3 region has the DNA TGTGCCAGTCGTCGACAGGGTCGTAACACTGAAGCTTTCTTT.

The chain has TRBV6-5 and TRBJ1-1, with no clear D. This CDR3 spans 14 amino acids. With 4 bases removed from V and 4 bases from J, the gap between germline ends came to 13 bases. Germline CDR1 and CDR2: MNHEY and SVGAGI. The CDR3 spells CASSFRREGTEAFF. The CDR3, as DNA: TGTGCCAGCAGTTTCCGACGGGAGGGCACTGAAGCTTTCTTT.

This chain links TRBV19 with TRBJ2-7, with 9 bases fitting TRBD2. In germline, CDR1 is LNHDA, CDR2 SQIVND (reference sequence). This CDR3 region has 14 residues. V trimming: 4 bases; J trimming: 2 bases; junction bases outside the gene matches: 3. CDR3 sequence (DNA): TGTGCCAGTAGTAAGACTAGCGGTACCTACGAGCAGTACTTC. This sequence encodes CASSKTSGTYEQYF.

The gene calls are TRBV6-5 and TRBJ2-2; D not resolved. V was clipped by 7 bases and J by 0 bases, with 9 bases between them. Germline V lookup: CDR1 MNHEY, CDR2 SVGAGI. The CDR3 is 14 residues long. CDR3 loop: CASNPLPNTGELFF. DNA of the CDR3: TGTGCCAGCAACCCTCTACCGAACACCGGGGAGCTGTTTTTT.

The genes are TRBV7-8 and TRBJ2-3; 11 bases agree with TRBD2. CDR1 is SGHVS, CDR2 FQNEAQ, per germline. The CDR3 spans 16 residues. Losses at the gene ends were 5 bases for V and 4 bases for J; bases not matched to a gene: 8. The CDR3 protein is CASSPATSGTADTQYF. CDR3 bases: TGTGCCAGCAGCCCGGCGACTAGCGGGACGGCAGATACGCAGTATTTT.

V usage is TRBV5-1 and J usage is TRBJ2-7; D may be TRBD1 (6 bases). This CDR3 region has 14 residues. Trimming removed 4 bases from V and 2 bases from J, with 13 bases in between. CDR1 and CDR2 (germline): SGHRS, YFSETQ. This CDR3 reads CASSLGQTTYEQYF. DNA of the CDR3: TGCGCCAGCAGCCTCGGACAGACGACCTACGAGCAGTACTTC.